The T cell receptor beta chain under discussion was sequenced for a study of T cell therapy after organ transplantation. About the study: Therapy products were autologous CMV-specific T cells, peptide-expanded for roughly 2 weeks. Of about 10 patients, eight responded clinically and two did not. Long-term post-therapy samples: blood collected 20 to 29 weeks after completing therapy.

The ends were cut back, 1 base at V and 4 bases at J, with 11 bases in the middle. The CDR3 has 15 residues. Germline V gene data show CDR1 as LNHDA and CDR2 as SQIVND (reference sequence). Study-wide results and limits: Reconstitution after therapy seemingly combined transferred and product-undetected endogenous clonotypes.

Time point in this sample: 20-29 weeks after completion of therapy. The method was immunoSEQ multiplex PCR; TCRdb's version includes in-frame clones alone and lacks a portion of them. The sample consists of some 2,000 clones, around 70% of them appearing once. As for this clone: Antigen: not known. Other nucleotide sequences in the sample specify the same CDR3.

The chain combines TRBV19 with TRBJ1-5; D perhaps matches TRBD1 (6 bases). The input for sequencing was CD8+ T cells from blood, taken after autologous CMV-specific T cell therapy. The origin of this receptor is a human patient who had received a solid organ transplant and had CMV disease. Some T cells may have originated in the graft donor. CDR3 nucleotide sequence: TGTGCCAGTAGTATAGGTCTCAGGGGTAATCAGCCCCAGCATTTT. Protein: CASSIGLRGNQPQHF.